This passage covers 18 T cell receptor beta chains from one sample sequenced in a study of regulatory and conventional T cells in RAG deficiency (dated by TCRdb to about 2017). Before genomic DNA was extracted, regulatory T cells were isolated from blood as CD4+CD25-high CD127-low cells. Library creation used the immunoSEQ multiplex PCR assay. TCRdb limited this immuneACCESS table to in-frame rearrangements with V and J called. A share of clones is missing; checked studies link under half to unresolved V genes, and the rest is unexplained. Across this sample there are approximately 10,000 clones, with approximately 93% seen only once. 1.3% to 1.5% of the sample belongs to the ten largest clones. The sample was also reused in another study, on regulatory T cells. The second publication reports: For the multiplex PCR, 52 forward TRBV primers and 13 reverse TRBJ primers were used, and amplification bias was corrected with both assay-based and computational methods.

The specimen sequenced was CD127- CD25+ CD4+ Tregs sorted from blood. These receptors all stem from a human donor in good health.

This clone appeared a single time. The chain couples TRBV19 to TRBJ1-1, with TRBD1 matching over 9 bases. V lost 3 bases and J lost 0; bases outside the gene matches: 8. The CDR3 is 17 amino acids. From germline, CDR1 is LNHDA and CDR2 SQIVND (reference sequence). In nucleotides, the CDR3 is TGTGCCAGTAGTATGACGCGAGGGACAGGGATGAACACTGAAGCTTTCTTT. Its translation: CASSMTRGTGMNTEAFF.

J is TRBJ1-2 and V is TRBV6-1, with no clear D. V lost 8 bases to trimming and J lost 4 bases, with 14 bases between them. This CDR3 spans 13 amino acids. Germline values: CDR1 MNHNS, CDR2 SASEGT. CDR3 amino acids: CASSPGSPYGYTF. Here the CDR3 DNA reads TGTGCCAGCTCCCCCGGGTCTCCCTATGGCTACACCTTC.

This chain uses TRBV18 with TRBJ1-1, with TRBD1 as a possible D gene (5 bases). Germline V gives CDR1 KGHSH, CDR2 LQKENI. The CDR3 is 15 amino acids. V lost 3 bases and J lost 2, with 13 bases in between. DNA for the CDR3: TGTGCCAGCTCACCCGACAGAACCACTAACACTGAAGCTTTCTTT. Protein: CASSPDRTTNTEAFF.

The chain employs TRBV5-1 and TRBJ2-7; a possible D gene is TRBD1 (5 bases). Germline V lookup: CDR1 SGHRS, CDR2 YFSETQ. This CDR3 is 15 amino acids long. Trimming took 0 bases from V and 2 from J, leaving 12 bases between them. CDR3 nucleotides: TGCGCCAGCAGCTTGGAAGCAGGGCTAGCCTACGAGCAGTACTTC. It translates to CASSLEAGLAYEQYF.

The chain carries TRBV11-3 and TRBJ2-5; 7 nucleotides match TRBD1. This CDR3 region has 13 residues. Germline CDR1 is SGHNT and CDR2 is YENEEA. Trimming at V came to 4 bases and at J to 4 bases, leaving 3 bases not matched to a gene. CDR3 DNA: TGTGCCAGCAGCTCCAACAGGGGAGAGACCCAGTACTTC. This gives the protein CASSSNRGETQYF.

This clone was seen only a few times. This rearrangement joins TRBV2 to TRBJ1-4; D unclear. Trimming left V 5 bases short and J 0 bases short, with 10 bases between. This CDR3 is 15 amino acids long. Germline CDR1 is SNHLY and CDR2 is FYNNEI. This CDR3 is CASSSQRATNEKLFF. Here the CDR3 DNA reads TGTGCCAGCAGTAGCCAGAGGGCAACTAATGAAAAACTGTTTTTT.

The CDR3 here is CASSLGSPGYEQYF. In DNA form, the CDR3 reads TGTGCCAGCAGCTTAGGGAGCCCGGGATACGAGCAGTACTTC. The V call is TRBV11-2, the J call TRBJ2-7, with D possibly matching TRBD2 (5 bases). The CDR3 loop spans 14 amino acids. The germline CDR1 and CDR2 sequences are SGHAT and FQNNGV. The germline V and J ends were trimmed by 1 base and 4 bases, with 11 bases remaining between them. Complete variable domain (other parts from reference TRBV11-2 and TRBJ2-7): EAGVAQSPRYKIIEKRQSVAFWCNPISGHATLYWYQQILGQGPKLLIQFQNNGVVDDSQLPKDRFSAERLKGVDSTLKIQPAKLEDSAVYLCASSLGSPGYEQYFGPGTRLTVT.

The rearrangement uses TRBV12-2 and TRBJ2-7; the D call of TRBD1 is as the table states it, not checked on the DNA. TRBV12-2 constitutes a pseudogene. This CDR3 has 14 residues. CDR3 loop: CASRLLLTDYEQYF. DNA of the CDR3: TGTGCAAGTCGCTTATTATTGACAGATTACGAGCAGTACTTC.

The CDR3 reads CASSLGGQGASEQYF. CDR3 nucleotide sequence: TGCGCCAGCAGCTTGGGTGGACAGGGGGCAAGCGAGCAGTACTTC. V is TRBV5-1 and J is TRBJ2-7, with 11 bases fitting TRBD1. V lost 0 bases to trimming and J lost 6 bases; unmatched junction nucleotides: 5. The germline gives CDR1 SGHRS, CDR2 YFSETQ. The CDR3 contains 15 residues. The full variable domain, completed using reference TRBV5-1 and TRBJ2-7, is KAGVTQTPRYLIKTRGQQVTLSCSPISGHRSVSWYQQTPGQGLQFLFEYFSETQRNKGNFPGRFSGRQFSNSRSEMNVSTLELGDSALYLCASSLGGQGASEQYFGPGTRLTVT.

The chain couples TRBV4-1 to TRBJ1-2; TRBD1 matches 7 bases. The V gene end was trimmed by 1 base and the J gene end by 2 bases; junction bases not matched to a gene: 1. The CDR3 length is 14 residues. From germline, CDR1 is MGHRA and CDR2 YSYEKL. CDR3 DNA: TGCGCCAGCAGCCAAGCGGACAGGAACTATGGCTACACCTTC. Amino acid sequence: CASSQADRNYGYTF.

The V and J genes are TRBV6-6 and TRBJ2-3; D remains ambiguous. The V and J ends lost 7 bases and 1 base respectively, with 3 bases between them. The CDR3 spans 11 residues. CDR1 and CDR2 (germline): MNHNY, SVGAGI (reference sequence). CDR3 DNA: TGTGCCAGCACCGGCACAGATACGCAGTATTTT. Amino acid sequence: CASTGTDTQYF.

This chain uses TRBV5-1 with TRBJ2-3, with 9 bases matching TRBD2. The CDR3 length is 16 residues. V shed 1 base, J shed 8 bases, and the junction held 11 bases outside the gene matches. Germline lookup yields CDR1 SGHRS and CDR2 YFSETQ. CDR3 amino acids: CASSLLRGGRVGTQYF. For the CDR3, the DNA is TGCGCCAGCAGCTTGTTGCGGGGGGGCCGGGTTGGTACGCAGTATTTT.

To note about this clone: Compared with germline, one end of the junction differs, possibly owing to a read error. The chain combines TRBV7-7 with TRBJ2-1, with D perhaps TRBD2 (5 bases). The CDR3 is 14 amino acids. CDR1 and CDR2 from the germline V gene are SSHAT and FNYEAQ (reference sequence). CDR3 sequence (DNA): TGTGCTAGCAGCTTAATCGGCAGCGGCGATGAGCAGTTCTTC. It yields the protein CASSLIGSGDEQFF.

This clone occurred once. The CDR3 DNA reads TGTGCCAGTCGACTAGCGGGGAGCACAGATACGCAGTATTTT. Its protein is CASRLAGSTDTQYF. V and J are TRBV7-2 and TRBJ2-3; 11 bases agree with TRBD2. This CDR3 is 14 amino acids long. V lost 9 bases and J lost 0; bases outside the gene matches: 2. Germline CDR1 and CDR2: SGHTA and FQGNSA.

V usage is TRBV6-1 and J usage is TRBJ2-7; the match to TRBD2 covers 10 bases. The J segment lost 1 base and the V segment lost 8 bases, leaving 8 bases of the junction unmatched. CDR1 MNHNS and CDR2 SASEGT come from the germline V gene. CDR3 size: 15 residues. The CDR3 region has the DNA TGTGCCAGCGAAAAGGCTAGCGGGGGATCCTACGAGCAGTACTTC. The encoded protein is CASEKASGGSYEQYF.

The chain uses TRBV7-8 and TRBJ2-5, with D maybe TRBD2 (5 bases). Germline V lookup: CDR1 SGHVS, CDR2 FQNEAQ. The CDR3 contains 12 residues. Deletions cut 8 bases from V and 2 bases from J, with 9 bases between. The CDR3 reads CASSGDQETQYF. The CDR3 nucleotides read TGTGCCAGCTCCGGGGATCAAGAGACCCAGTACTTC.

The chain combines TRBV6-6 with TRBJ1-2, with 7 bases that match TRBD1. This CDR3 has 16 amino acids. CDR1 MNHNY and CDR2 SVGAGI come from the germline V gene (reference sequence). Trimming removed 2 bases from V and 6 bases from J; junction bases left unmatched: 12. The CDR3 sequence is CASSYRRLRGQDGYTF. CDR3 in DNA: TGTGCCAGCAGTTACAGGAGACTAAGGGGGCAGGATGGCTACACCTTC.

The rearrangement uses TRBV9 and TRBJ2-2, with TRBD2 matching 9 bases. The CDR3 length is 16 residues. In germline, CDR1 is SGDLS, CDR2 YYNGEE. The ends lost 4 bases at V and 6 bases at J; junction bases unmatched: 10. The DNA of the CDR3 is TGTGCCAGCAGCCCTCCGTTGGGCGGGGGGGCCGGGGAGCTGTTTTTT. Protein sequence: CASSPPLGGGAGELFF.